This TCR beta chain comes out of a study of yellow fever vaccine responses in identical twins. From the RT-PCR reads, TCRdb called clonotypes with MiXCR, one entry per CDR3 protein. The data contain roughly 10,000 distinct CDR3 sequences, approximately 87% of them singletons. Notes on the study in general: It has been reported that, in twins, the vaccine T cell response seemed partly convergent and partly personalized.

V dropped 5 bases and J dropped 5; count of bases not matched to a gene: 4. Per germline, CDR1 SNHLY and CDR2 FYNNEI. CDR3 size: 13 residues. For this clonotype: As yet, its antigen is unknown.

This material consisted of T cells from blood (PBMCs), unsorted or a sorted subset (not recorded which), taken before or after yellow fever vaccination (not recorded which). The rearrangement links TRBV2 to TRBJ1-2; TRBD1 matches at 8 bases. This TCR was recovered from a woman under 30 who received the yellow fever vaccine. As DNA, the CDR3 is TGTGCCAGCAGTCGGACAGGGTTGTATGGCTACACCTTC. It translates to CASSRTGLYGYTF.